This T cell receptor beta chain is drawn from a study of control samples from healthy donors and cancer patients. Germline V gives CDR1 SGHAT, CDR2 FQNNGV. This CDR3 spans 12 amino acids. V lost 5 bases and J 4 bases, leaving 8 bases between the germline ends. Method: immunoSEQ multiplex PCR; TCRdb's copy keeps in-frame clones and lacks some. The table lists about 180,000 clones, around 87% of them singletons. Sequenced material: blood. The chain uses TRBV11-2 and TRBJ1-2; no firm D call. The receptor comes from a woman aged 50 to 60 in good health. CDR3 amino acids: CASSLNSYGYTF. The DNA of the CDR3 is TGTGCCAGCAGCCTCAATTCCTATGGCTACACCTTC.